The clone carrying this T cell receptor beta chain was detected once. The sample comes from a study of blood T cells in healthy people across ages. Primed by a sample-barcoded 5' primer and a J-beta primer mix, a second PCR proceeded for roughly 6 to 12 cycles. Each single sample gave us at least 3 million CDR3-containing paired-end reads. One entry per CDR3 protein results from TCRdb running MiXCR on the 5' RACE reads. This table holds approximately 940,000 distinct CDR3 sequences, roughly 52% found once. Sequences were obtained from blood. The receptor was derived from a man aged 25 to 40 in good health.

DNA for the CDR3: TGTGCCAGCACACTAGTGAGCACCGGGGAGCTGTTTTTT. Translating it yields CASTLVSTGELFF. The rearrangement links TRBV6-5 to TRBJ2-2; a possible D gene is TRBD2 (5 bases). Per germline, CDR1 MNHEY and CDR2 SVGAGI. CDR3 length: 13 amino acids. Trimming stripped 7 bases from V and 4 bases from J, with 10 bases between.